Listed here are 3 T cell receptor beta chains from one sample, sequenced in a study of T cells after yellow fever vaccination. TCRdb called the 5' RACE reads again in MiXCR, with one record for every CDR3 protein. The sample has 200,000 to 300,000 distinct CDR3 sequences; 10% to 15% are singletons. Sequencing was performed on CD4+ T cells sorted from PBMCs, taken 45 days after the yellow fever booster vaccination. These receptors all stem from a man aged 25 to 45 who received the YFV17D yellow fever vaccine.

This clonotype was found a few times. The genes are TRBV20-1 and TRBJ1-1; 8 nucleotides match TRBD1. V was pared by 4 bases and J by 0 bases, with 4 bases of the junction left unmatched. Germline V gene lookup returns CDR1 DFQATT and CDR2 SNEGSKA (reference sequence). CDR3 length equals 14 residues. The CDR3, as DNA: TGCAGTGCTAAGGCAGGGGGCATGAACACTGAAGCTTTCTTT. Translation gives CSAKAGGMNTEAFF.

The table lists this clonotype with many counts. The CDR3 region has the DNA TGCAGTGCAGAAAGCGGTAGCTCCTACAATGAGCAGTTCTTC. Translating it yields CSAESGSSYNEQFF. The chain is built from TRBV20-1 and TRBJ2-1; TRBD2 might be the D (5 bases). The CDR3 loop spans 14 amino acids. Trimming removed 6 bases at V and 0 bases at J, with 12 bases between. Germline V gene lookup returns CDR1 DFQATT and CDR2 SNEGSKA (reference sequence).

This clonotype has more than one count but fewer than ten. The rearrangement links TRBV20-1 to TRBJ2-7; D call uncertain. Germline CDR1 is DFQATT and CDR2 is SNEGSKA (reference sequence). The CDR3 covers 10 residues. The V and J ends lost 4 bases and 7 bases respectively, with 8 bases between them. The CDR3 loop is CSAKSREQYF. Here the CDR3 DNA reads TGCAGTGCTAAATCTCGGGAGCAGTACTTC.